A single count supports the clone carrying this T cell receptor (beta chain). Its antigen is currently unknown. Trimming cost V 2 bases and J 4 bases, with 9 bases left between them. The CDR3 contains 13 residues. Germline loops: CDR1 LNHNV, CDR2 YYDKDF (reference sequence). Some clones are missing from TCRdb's copy, which holds only in-frame ones; the method was immunoSEQ multiplex PCR. There are tens of thousands of clones in the sample; approximately 94% occur only once, and around 0.54% lies in the top ten. This sample is part of a study of graft-versus-host responses after intestinal transplantation. Study-wide points: Graft-donor T cell macrochimerism coincided with high graft-versus-host to host-versus-graft clonal ratios in allografts. Peak circulating GvH clone levels tracked with early post-transplant HvG declines.

Sequencing used unstimulated CD8+ T cells sorted from spleen or lymph node cells, obtained before intestinal transplant. The receptor was derived from a human donor who received an intestinal transplant. The chain recombines TRBV15 with TRBJ2-7; perhaps TRBD1 as D (6 bases). The CDR3 region has the DNA TGTGCCACCAGCAGACAGGGACAATACGAGCAGTACTTC. Its protein is CATSRQGQYEQYF.